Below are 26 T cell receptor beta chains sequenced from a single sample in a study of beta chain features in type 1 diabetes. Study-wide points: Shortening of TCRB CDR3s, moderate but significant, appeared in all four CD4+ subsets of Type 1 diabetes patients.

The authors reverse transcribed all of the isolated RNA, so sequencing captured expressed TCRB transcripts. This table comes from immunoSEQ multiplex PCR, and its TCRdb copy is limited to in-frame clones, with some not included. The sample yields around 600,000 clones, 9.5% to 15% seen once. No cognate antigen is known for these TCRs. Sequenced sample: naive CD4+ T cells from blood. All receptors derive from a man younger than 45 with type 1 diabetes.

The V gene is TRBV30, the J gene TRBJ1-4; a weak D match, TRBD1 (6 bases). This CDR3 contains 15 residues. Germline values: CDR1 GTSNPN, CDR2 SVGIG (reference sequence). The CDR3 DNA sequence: TGTGCGGGGGGCGAGGCAGCGCTTAGGGATGAAAAACTGTTTTTT. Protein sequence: CAGGEAALRDEKLFF.

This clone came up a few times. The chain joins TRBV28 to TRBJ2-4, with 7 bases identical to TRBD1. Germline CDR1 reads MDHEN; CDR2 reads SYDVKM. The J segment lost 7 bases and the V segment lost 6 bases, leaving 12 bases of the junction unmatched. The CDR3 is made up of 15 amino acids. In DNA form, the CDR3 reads TGTGCCAGCAGCTCCGGACAGGCCCCCGTGAACATTCAGTACTTC. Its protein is CASSSGQAPVNIQYF.

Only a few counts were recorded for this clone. This CDR3 reads CASSLPTDQETQYF. Written as DNA, the CDR3 is TGTGCCAGCAGCTTACCGACGGATCAAGAGACCCAGTACTTC. The chain is built from TRBV7-9 and TRBJ2-5; the D is unclear. The germline CDR1 and CDR2 sequences are SEHNR and FQNEAQ (reference sequence). The CDR3 loop spans 14 amino acids. Trimming took off 2 bases at V and 2 bases at J, with 9 bases between the two ends.

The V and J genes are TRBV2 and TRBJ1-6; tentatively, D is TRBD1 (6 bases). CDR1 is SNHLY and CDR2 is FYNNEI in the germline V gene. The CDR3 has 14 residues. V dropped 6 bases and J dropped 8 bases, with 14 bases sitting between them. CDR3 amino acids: CASRNRDTYSPLHF. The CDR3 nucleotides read TGTGCCAGCAGAAACCGGGACACCTATTCACCCCTCCACTTT.

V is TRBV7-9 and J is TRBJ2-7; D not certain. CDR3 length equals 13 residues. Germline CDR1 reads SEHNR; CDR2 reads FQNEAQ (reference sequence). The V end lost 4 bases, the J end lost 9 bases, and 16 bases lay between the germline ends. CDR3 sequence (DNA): TGTGCCAGCAGCTACCTCCAGGAATCCGGGCAGTACTTC. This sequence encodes CASSYLQESGQYF.

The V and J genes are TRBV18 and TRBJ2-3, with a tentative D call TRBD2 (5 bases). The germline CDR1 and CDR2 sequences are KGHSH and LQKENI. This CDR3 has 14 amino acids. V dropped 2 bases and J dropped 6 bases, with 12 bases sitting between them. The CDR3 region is CASSPAGFMDTQYF. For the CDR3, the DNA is TGTGCCAGCTCACCAGCGGGCTTTATGGATACGCAGTATTTT.

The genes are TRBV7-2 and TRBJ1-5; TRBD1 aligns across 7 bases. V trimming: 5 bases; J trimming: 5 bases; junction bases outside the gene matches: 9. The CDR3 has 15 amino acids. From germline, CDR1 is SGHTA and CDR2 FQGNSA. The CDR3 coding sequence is TGTGCCAGCAGCATCGGACAGGACCTTTATCAGCCCCAGCATTTT. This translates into CASSIGQDLYQPQHF. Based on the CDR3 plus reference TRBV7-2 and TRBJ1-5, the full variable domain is GAGVSQSPSNKVTEKGKDVELRCDPISGHTALYWYRQSLGQGLEFLIYFQGNSAPDKSGLPSDRFSAERTGGSVSTLTIQRTQQEDSAVYLCASSIGQDLYQPQHFGDGTRLSIL.

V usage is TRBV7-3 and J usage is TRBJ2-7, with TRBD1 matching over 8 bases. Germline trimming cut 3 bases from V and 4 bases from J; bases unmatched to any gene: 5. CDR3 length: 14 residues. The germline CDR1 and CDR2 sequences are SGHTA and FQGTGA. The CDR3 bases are TGTGCCAGCAGCTTGACAGGGGAACGGTACGAGCAGTACTTC. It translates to CASSLTGERYEQYF. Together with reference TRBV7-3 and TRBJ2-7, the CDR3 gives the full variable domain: GAGVSQTPSNKVTEKGKYVELRCDPISGHTALYWYRQSLGQGPEFLIYFQGTGAADDSGLPNDRFFAVRPEGSVSTLKIQRTERGDSAVYLCASSLTGERYEQYFGPGTRLTVT.

The CDR3 DNA is TGCGCCAGCAGTCTACGGGACAGGGATTATTCACCCCTCCACTTT. This sequence encodes CASSLRDRDYSPLHF. V gene TRBV23-1 combines with J gene TRBJ1-6; 9 bases are shared with TRBD1. TRBV23-1 is flagged as an ORF with uncertain function. Trimming at V came to 4 bases and at J to 8 bases, leaving 6 bases not matched to a gene. The CDR3 is 15 residues long.

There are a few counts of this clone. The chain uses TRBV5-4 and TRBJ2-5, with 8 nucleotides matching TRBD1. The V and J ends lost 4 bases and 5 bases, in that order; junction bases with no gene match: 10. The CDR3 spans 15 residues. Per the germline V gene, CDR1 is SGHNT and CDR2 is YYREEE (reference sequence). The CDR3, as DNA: TGTGCCAGCAGCCGGGGACAGGCCATTGGTGAGACCCAGTACTTC. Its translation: CASSRGQAIGETQYF.

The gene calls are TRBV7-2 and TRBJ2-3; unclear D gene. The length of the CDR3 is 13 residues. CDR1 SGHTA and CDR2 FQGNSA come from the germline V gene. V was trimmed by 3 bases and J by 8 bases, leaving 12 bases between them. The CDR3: CASSLEIASTQYF. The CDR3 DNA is TGTGCCAGCAGCTTGGAAATCGCGAGTACGCAGTATTTT.

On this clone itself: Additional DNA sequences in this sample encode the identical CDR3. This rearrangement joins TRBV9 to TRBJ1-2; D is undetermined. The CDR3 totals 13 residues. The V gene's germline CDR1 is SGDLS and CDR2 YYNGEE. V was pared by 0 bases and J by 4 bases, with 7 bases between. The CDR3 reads CASSVAGGYGYTF. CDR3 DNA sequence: TGTGCCAGCAGCGTAGCTGGTGGCTATGGCTACACCTTC.

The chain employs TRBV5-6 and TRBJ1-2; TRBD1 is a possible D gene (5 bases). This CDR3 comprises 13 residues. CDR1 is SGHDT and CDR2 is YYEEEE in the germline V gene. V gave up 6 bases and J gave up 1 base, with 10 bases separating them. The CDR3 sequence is CASNPTDNYGYTF. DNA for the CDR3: TGTGCCAGCAACCCGACAGATAACTATGGCTACACCTTC.

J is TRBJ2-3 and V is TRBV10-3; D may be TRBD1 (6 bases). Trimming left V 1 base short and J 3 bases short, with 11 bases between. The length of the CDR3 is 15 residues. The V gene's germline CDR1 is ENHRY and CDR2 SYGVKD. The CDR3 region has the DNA TGTGCCATCAGTGAGTTTCGGACAGAAACAGATACGCAGTATTTT. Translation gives CAISEFRTETDTQYF.

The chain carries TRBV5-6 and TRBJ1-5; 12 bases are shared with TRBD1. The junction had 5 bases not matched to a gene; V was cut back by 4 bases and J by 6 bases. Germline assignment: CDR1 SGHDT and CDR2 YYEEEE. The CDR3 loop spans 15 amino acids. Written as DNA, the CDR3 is TGTGCCAGCAGCATCGGGACAGGGGGCGGTCAGCCCCAGCATTTT. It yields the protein CASSIGTGGGQPQHF. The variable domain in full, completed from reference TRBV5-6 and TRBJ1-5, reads DAGVTQSPTHLIKTRGQQVTLRCSPKSGHDTVSWYQQALGQGPQFIFQYYEEEERQRGNFPDRFSGHQFPNYSSELNVNALLLGDSALYLCASSIGTGGGQPQHFGDGTRLSIL.

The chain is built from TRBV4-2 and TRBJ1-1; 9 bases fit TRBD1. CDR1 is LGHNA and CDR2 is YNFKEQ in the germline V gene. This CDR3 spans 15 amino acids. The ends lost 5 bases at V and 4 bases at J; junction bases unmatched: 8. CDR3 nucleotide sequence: TGTGCCAGCAGCAGCCGGGACAGGGCGAGCACTGAAGCTTTCTTT. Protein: CASSSRDRASTEAFF.

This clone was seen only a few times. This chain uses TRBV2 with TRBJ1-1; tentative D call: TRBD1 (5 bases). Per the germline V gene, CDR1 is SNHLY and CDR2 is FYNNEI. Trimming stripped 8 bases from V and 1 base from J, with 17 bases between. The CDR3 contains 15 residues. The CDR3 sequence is CASVRGPGWNTEAFF. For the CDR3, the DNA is TGTGCCAGCGTAAGGGGTCCGGGATGGAACACTGAAGCTTTCTTT.

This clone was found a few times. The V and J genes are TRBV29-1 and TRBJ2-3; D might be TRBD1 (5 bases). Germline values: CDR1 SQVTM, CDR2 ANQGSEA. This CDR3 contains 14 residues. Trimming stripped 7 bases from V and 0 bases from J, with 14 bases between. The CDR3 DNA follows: TGCAGCGCCGGTCCAGGGTCTAGCACAGATACGCAGTATTTT. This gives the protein CSAGPGSSTDTQYF.

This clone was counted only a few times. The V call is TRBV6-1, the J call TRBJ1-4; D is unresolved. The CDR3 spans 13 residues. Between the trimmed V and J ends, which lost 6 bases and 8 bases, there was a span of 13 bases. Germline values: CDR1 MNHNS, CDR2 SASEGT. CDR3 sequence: CASRGKSKEKLFF. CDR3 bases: TGTGCCAGCAGGGGGAAGTCCAAGGAAAAACTGTTTTTT.

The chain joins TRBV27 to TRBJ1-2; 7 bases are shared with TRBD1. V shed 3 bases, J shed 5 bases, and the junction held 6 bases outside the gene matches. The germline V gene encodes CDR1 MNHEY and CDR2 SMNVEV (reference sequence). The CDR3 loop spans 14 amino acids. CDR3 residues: CASSLTGQGYGYTF. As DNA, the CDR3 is TGTGCCAGCAGTTTGACAGGGCAAGGGTATGGCTACACCTTC.

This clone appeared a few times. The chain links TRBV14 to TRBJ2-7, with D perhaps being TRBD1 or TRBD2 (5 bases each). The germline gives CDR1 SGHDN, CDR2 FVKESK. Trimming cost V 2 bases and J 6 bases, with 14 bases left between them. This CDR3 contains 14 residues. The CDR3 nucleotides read TGTGCCAGCAGCCAACAAAACGGGGCGGTCGAGCAGTACTTC. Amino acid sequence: CASSQQNGAVEQYF.

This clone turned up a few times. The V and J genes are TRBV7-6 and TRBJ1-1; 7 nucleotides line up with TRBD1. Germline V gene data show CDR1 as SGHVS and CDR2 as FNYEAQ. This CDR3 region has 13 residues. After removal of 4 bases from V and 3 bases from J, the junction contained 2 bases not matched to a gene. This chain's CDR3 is CASSYQGDTEAFF. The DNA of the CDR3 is TGTGCCAGCAGCTACCAGGGGGACACTGAAGCTTTCTTT. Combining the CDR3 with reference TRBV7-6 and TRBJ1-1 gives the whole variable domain GAGVSQSPRYKVTKRGQDVALRCDPISGHVSLYWYRQALGQGPEFLTYFNYEAQQDKSGLPNDRFSAERPEGSISTLTIQRTEQRDSAMYRCASSYQGDTEAFFGQGTRLTVV.

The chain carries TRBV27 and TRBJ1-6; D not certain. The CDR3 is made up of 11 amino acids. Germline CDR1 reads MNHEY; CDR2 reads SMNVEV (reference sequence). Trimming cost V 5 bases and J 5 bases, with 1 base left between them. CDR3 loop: CASSHNSPLHF. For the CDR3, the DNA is TGTGCCAGCAGTCATAATTCACCCCTCCACTTT.

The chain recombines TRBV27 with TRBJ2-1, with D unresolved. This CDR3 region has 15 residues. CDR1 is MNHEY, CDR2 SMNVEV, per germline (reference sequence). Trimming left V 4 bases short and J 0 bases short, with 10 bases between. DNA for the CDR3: TGTGCCAGCAGTTCCCCGGCAGACTCCTACAATGAGCAGTTCTTC. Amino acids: CASSSPADSYNEQFF.

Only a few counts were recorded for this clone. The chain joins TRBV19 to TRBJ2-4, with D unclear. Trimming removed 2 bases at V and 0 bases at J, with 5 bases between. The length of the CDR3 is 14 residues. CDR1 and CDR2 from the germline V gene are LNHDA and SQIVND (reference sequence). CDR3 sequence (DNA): TGTGCCAGTAGTATAATCACAGCCAAAAACATTCAGTACTTC. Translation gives CASSIITAKNIQYF. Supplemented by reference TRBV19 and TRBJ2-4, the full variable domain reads DGGITQSPKYLFRKEGQNVTLSCEQNLNHDAMYWYRQDPGQGLRLIYYSQIVNDFQKGDIAEGYSVSREKKESFPLTVTSAQKNPTAFYLCASSIITAKNIQYFGAGTRLSVL.

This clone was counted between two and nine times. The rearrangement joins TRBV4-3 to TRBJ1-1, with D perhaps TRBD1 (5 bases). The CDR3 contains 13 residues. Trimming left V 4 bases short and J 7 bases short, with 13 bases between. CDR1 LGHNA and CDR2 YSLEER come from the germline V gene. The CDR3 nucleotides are TGCGCCAGCAGCCTCCGCTCGGGGGTTGAAGCTTTCTTT. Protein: CASSLRSGVEAFF.